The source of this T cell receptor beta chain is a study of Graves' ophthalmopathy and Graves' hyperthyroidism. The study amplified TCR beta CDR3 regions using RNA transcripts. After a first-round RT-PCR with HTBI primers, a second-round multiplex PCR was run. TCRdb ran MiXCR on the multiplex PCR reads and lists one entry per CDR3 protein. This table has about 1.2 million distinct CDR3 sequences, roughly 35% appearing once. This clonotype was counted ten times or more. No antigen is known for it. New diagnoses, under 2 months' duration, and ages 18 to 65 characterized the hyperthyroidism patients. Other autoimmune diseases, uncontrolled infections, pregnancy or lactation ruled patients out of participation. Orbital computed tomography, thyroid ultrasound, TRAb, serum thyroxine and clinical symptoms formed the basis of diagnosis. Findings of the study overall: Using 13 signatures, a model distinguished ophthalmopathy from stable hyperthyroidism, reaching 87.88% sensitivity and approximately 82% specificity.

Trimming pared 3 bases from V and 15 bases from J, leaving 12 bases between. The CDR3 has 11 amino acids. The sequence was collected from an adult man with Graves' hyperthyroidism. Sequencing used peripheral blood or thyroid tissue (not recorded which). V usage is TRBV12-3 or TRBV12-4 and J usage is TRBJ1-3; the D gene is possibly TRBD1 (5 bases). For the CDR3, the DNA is TGTGCCAGCAGTTTGTCTGCGGGACGATATTTT. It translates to CASSLSAGRYF.